The present entry profiles one T cell receptor beta chain with its context. Some clones are missing from TCRdb's copy, which holds only in-frame ones; the method was immunoSEQ multiplex PCR. Of approximately 230,000 clones in the sample, nearly 90% were seen once. The sample is drawn from a study of blood T cell repertoires in COVID-19. Study background: T cells, B-cell-depleted T cells, or PBMCs supplied cDNA or gDNA.

Trimming took off 6 bases at V and 2 bases at J, with 15 bases between the two ends. This CDR3 has 15 amino acids. Looked up from germline, CDR1 is SGDLS and CDR2 is YYNGEE. The sequenced sample consisted of peripheral blood. The chain combines TRBV9 with TRBJ2-1, with a weak D call TRBD2 (6 bases). This TCR was recovered from a man aged 18 to 30 with active or convalescent COVID-19. As DNA, the CDR3 is TGTGCCAGCACCCCATTAGTAGCGGCCTACAATGAGCAGTTCTTC. It translates to CASTPLVAAYNEQFF. Full variable domain (remainder filled in from reference TRBV9 and TRBJ2-1): DSGVTQTPKHLITATGQRVTLRCSPRSGDLSVYWYQQSLDQGLQFLIQYYNGEERAKGNILERFSAQQFPDLHSELNLSSLELGDSALYFCASTPLVAAYNEQFFGPGTRLTVL.